Below are 15 T cell receptor beta chains sequenced from a single sample in a study of synovial regulatory T cells in juvenile arthritis. The assay was immunoSEQ multiplex PCR, and TCRdb's table has in-frame clones only and misses some. This sample's table has 6,400 or so clones. Input material: Treg cells from blood. Subset: remaining (HLA-DR-negative) circulating blood Treg cells. All receptors come from a donor under 30 with juvenile idiopathic arthritis.

The gene calls are TRBV5-1 and TRBJ2-3; TCRdb proposes TRBD2, but this gene call is untestable without DNA. The CDR3 runs to 17 residues. No DNA accompanies this entry. The germline gives CDR1 SGHRS, CDR2 YFSETQ. CDR3 protein: CASSLGRLTTLTDTQYF.

The chain carries TRBV11-3 and TRBJ1-1; TCRdb's D call, TRBD1, is unchecked because there is no DNA. CDR1 and CDR2 (germline): SGHNT, YENEEA. The CDR3 is made up of 14 amino acids. The protein alone is recorded here. The CDR3: CASSSGRGSTEAFF.

The chain joins TRBV6-6 to TRBJ1-2. CDR1 and CDR2 (germline): MNHNY, SVGAGI (reference sequence). The CDR3 runs 10 residues. The DNA sequence is not available. CDR3 amino acids: CASSSRGYTF.

The V and J genes are TRBV5-1 and TRBJ1-1. Germline CDR1 and CDR2: SGHRS and YFSETQ. This CDR3 contains 14 residues. Only the protein is available. CDR3 region: CASSLGQRNTEAFF. The whole variable domain, remainder taken from reference TRBV5-1 and TRBJ1-1, is KAGVTQTPRYLIKTRGQQVTLSCSPISGHRSVSWYQQTPGQGLQFLFEYFSETQRNKGNFPGRFSGRQFSNSRSEMNVSTLELGDSALYLCASSLGQRNTEAFFGQGTRLTVV.

The V call is TRBV19, the J call TRBJ1-1; without DNA, the TCRdb call of TRBD1 cannot be checked. This CDR3 spans 11 amino acids. The record lacks a DNA sequence. Germline assignment: CDR1 LNHDA and CDR2 SQIVND (reference sequence). The CDR3 protein is CASSMGGHAFF.

The gene calls are TRBV27 and TRBJ2-1; TCRdb reports TRBD1, a call that lacks DNA to check it against. Germline CDR1 reads MNHEY; CDR2 reads SMNVEV (reference sequence). The CDR3 has 18 residues. No DNA is listed. CDR3 loop: CASSFIPMGTGANNEQFF.

The chain carries TRBV11-2 and TRBJ2-2; TCRdb lists TRBD2, though no DNA is available to test this call. CDR1 SGHAT and CDR2 FQNNGV come from the germline V gene. The CDR3 is 13 residues long. DNA is not recorded here. CDR3 protein: CASSRTSTGELFF.

CDR3 amino acids: CASSFDRLNEQFF. The chain combines TRBV5-6 with TRBJ2-1; TCRdb outputs TRBD1, but without DNA this stays unchecked. The CDR3 consists of 13 residues. The DNA is not on file. The V gene's germline CDR1 is SGHDT and CDR2 YYEEEE.

The chain couples TRBV5-1 to TRBJ2-1. Germline V CDR1 and CDR2: SGHRS, YFSETQ. The CDR3 runs to 13 residues. The DNA sequence is not available. The chain's CDR3 is CASSSTSYNEQFF.

The chain is built from TRBV7-9 and TRBJ2-5. This CDR3 has 14 amino acids. Only the protein is on record. Germline CDR1 and CDR2: SEHNR and FQNEAQ (reference sequence). The CDR3 sequence is CASSRRRPEETQYF.

This chain uses TRBV6-6 with TRBJ1-5. This CDR3 is 15 amino acids long. No DNA is listed. Germline V gene sequence: CDR1 MNHNY, CDR2 SVGAGI (reference sequence). The chain's CDR3 is CASTPAMIGNQPQHF.

This clone ranks as medium-sized in terms of frequency. The rearrangement links TRBV5-4 to TRBJ1-3. Germline CDR1 reads SGHNT; CDR2 reads YYREEE (reference sequence). CDR3 length: 16 amino acids. No DNA appears here. This CDR3 is CASSSPVKGGGNTIYF.

This clone is called medium-sized based on its frequency. The CDR3 is CSVESGDGYTF. J is TRBJ1-2 and V is TRBV29-1; with no DNA, the TCRdb D assignment of TRBD1 cannot be verified. Germline V CDR1 and CDR2: SQVTM, ANQGSEA. The CDR3 totals 11 residues. This entry has no DNA.

The rearrangement joins TRBV20-1 to TRBJ2-3. Germline values: CDR1 DFQATT, CDR2 SNEGSKA (reference sequence). The CDR3 extends over 9 amino acids. This entry has no DNA. CDR3 loop: CSVGDTQYF.

The V and J genes are TRBV7-6 and TRBJ1-1; TCRdb indicates TRBD1, and absent DNA this call remains unverified. CDR1 is SGHVS, CDR2 FNYEAQ, per germline. The CDR3 has 16 residues. This entry has no DNA. CDR3 residues: CASSLEPGIGNTEAFF.